The entry below gives a single T cell receptor beta chain sequence along with its context. The data derive from a study of T cell responses to AZD1222 COVID-19 vaccine. Here immunoSEQ multiplex PCR was the method, and the copy in TCRdb shows in-frame clones only, minus some. The sample carries 120,000 to 150,000 clones, roughly 91% recorded once. This CDR3 comprises 15 residues. The germline V gene encodes CDR1 MNHEY and CDR2 SVGEGT. V lost 0 bases and J lost 1, with 9 bases in between. The sample was peripheral blood, taken on day 0 of AZD1222 vaccination. The V call is TRBV6-2 or TRBV6-3, the J call TRBJ1-2, with D possibly TRBD1 on 6 matching bases. This sequence originates from an adult in good health. The CDR3 spells CASSYSPRGNYGYTF. CDR3 in DNA: TGTGCCAGCAGTTACTCCCCCAGGGGTAACTATGGCTACACCTTC.